The 12 T cell receptor beta chains listed next were all sequenced from one sample in a study of PD-L1 blockade in urothelial cancer. The time point is: pretreatment peripheral blood. Generated by immunoSEQ multiplex PCR, the TCRdb table keeps only in-frame clones and is missing some. This table has 40,000 or so clones, more than 85% appearing once. The sequencing used PBMCs, collected around atezolizumab (anti-PD-L1) treatment. Receptors originate from an older woman with urothelial cancer.

J is TRBJ2-3 and V is TRBV5-1, with TRBD1 identical over 11 bases. V lost 7 bases and J lost 3; bases outside the gene matches: 1. This CDR3 is 13 amino acids long. CDR1 and CDR2 from the germline V gene are SGHRS and YFSETQ. The CDR3 loop is CASGTGGTDTQYF. DNA for the CDR3: TGCGCCAGCGGGACAGGGGGGACAGATACGCAGTATTTT.

In its sample, this clone was seen once. For the CDR3, the DNA is TGTGCCAGCAGGGATAGCGGGAGATTAGAGACCCAGTACTTC. Translation gives CASRDSGRLETQYF. V is TRBV28 and J is TRBJ2-5, with 9 bases matching TRBD2. J gave up 4 bases and V 6 bases, and 6 bases lay outside the gene matches. The CDR3 sequence is 14 residues long. Germline-derived CDR1 and CDR2 are MDHEN and SYDVKM.

The chain has TRBV19 and TRBJ2-3; 8 bases are a match to TRBD2. Trimming cost V 5 bases and J 1 base; bases outside gene matches: 8. The CDR3 is 16 residues long. Germline lookup yields CDR1 LNHDA and CDR2 SQIVND (reference sequence). CDR3 DNA sequence: TGTGCCAGTAGTCCTAAGAAGACTAGCGGCACAGATACGCAGTATTTT. Protein sequence: CASSPKKTSGTDTQYF. Filled out from reference TRBV19 and TRBJ2-3, the complete variable domain reads DGGITQSPKYLFRKEGQNVTLSCEQNLNHDAMYWYRQDPGQGLRLIYYSQIVNDFQKGDIAEGYSVSREKKESFPLTVTSAQKNPTAFYLCASSPKKTSGTDTQYFGPGTRLTVL.

V usage is TRBV5-5 and J usage is TRBJ1-1; D possibly corresponds to TRBD1 (5 bases). Trimming removed 5 bases at V and 0 bases at J, with 17 bases between. The CDR3 extends over 16 amino acids. From germline, CDR1 is SGHKS and CDR2 YYEKEE (reference sequence). CDR3 nucleotides: TGTGCCAGCAGTTTTCATCCCAGGGATTTGAACACTGAAGCTTTCTTT. It yields the protein CASSFHPRDLNTEAFF.

The chain has TRBV7-9 and TRBJ2-6, with D tentatively TRBD1 (7 bases). There are 17 residues in the CDR3. Germline assignment: CDR1 SEHNR and CDR2 FQNEAQ (reference sequence). The V end was cut by 2 bases, the J end by 2 bases, with 13 bases between. This CDR3 is CASSLSAGGTGANVLTF. CDR3 in DNA: TGTGCCAGCAGCTTAAGCGCAGGGGGGACTGGGGCCAACGTCCTGACTTTC.

V and J are TRBV11-2 and TRBJ2-1; 8 bases line up with TRBD2. The CDR3 has 16 amino acids. J gave up 2 bases and V 1 base, and 4 bases lay outside the gene matches. Germline CDR1 and CDR2: SGHAT and FQNNGV. The CDR3 protein is CASSLVSGRAYNEQFF. The CDR3 DNA reads TGTGCCAGCAGCTTAGTTTCCGGGAGGGCCTACAATGAGCAGTTCTTC.

The chain recombines TRBV10-3 with TRBJ2-3, with TRBD2 identical over 7 bases. The CDR3 has 15 residues. Trimming took 1 base from V and 2 from J; bases not matched to a gene: 3. The germline gives CDR1 ENHRY, CDR2 SYGVKD. The CDR3: CAISELAGHTDTQYF. The CDR3 nucleotides read TGTGCCATCAGTGAGTTAGCGGGCCACACAGATACGCAGTATTTT.

The chain is built from TRBV7-2 and TRBJ2-7; TRBD2 agrees at 12 bases. The J segment lost 4 bases and the V segment lost 4 bases, leaving 14 bases of the junction unmatched. This CDR3 has 18 amino acids. The V gene's germline CDR1 is SGHTA and CDR2 FQGNSA. CDR3: CASSYLRSSGRAGYEQYF. For the CDR3, the DNA is TGTGCCAGCAGCTACCTAAGATCTAGCGGGAGGGCCGGGTACGAGCAGTACTTC.

This rearrangement joins TRBV13 to TRBJ2-7, with a weak D call TRBD2 (6 bases). V lost 6 bases, J lost 0 bases, and 15 bases lay in between. CDR3 length equals 15 residues. The germline V gene has CDR1 PRHDT and CDR2 FYEKMQ (reference sequence). Here the CDR3 reads CASSRSGVPSYEQYF. CDR3 bases: TGTGCCAGCAGTCGTAGCGGAGTGCCCTCCTACGAGCAGTACTTC.

This clone was seen a single time. V and J are TRBV30 and TRBJ2-3, with 7 bases aligning to TRBD1. Germline-derived CDR1 and CDR2 are GTSNPN and SVGIG (reference sequence). J was trimmed by 0 bases and V by 3 bases; bases with no gene match: 3. The CDR3 is 14 residues long. The CDR3 loop is CAWRDRTSTDTQYF. CDR3 in DNA: TGTGCCTGGAGGGACAGGACTAGCACAGATACGCAGTATTTT.

This clone was seen just once. The chain couples TRBV6-1 to TRBJ1-2, with D possibly being TRBD1 (5 bases). V was cut by 0 bases and J by 8 bases, with 13 bases left in between. The length of the CDR3 is 14 residues. CDR1 MNHNS and CDR2 SASEGT come from the germline V gene. CDR3 DNA sequence: TGTGCCAGCAGTGAAGCGCTATCGGGGGACGGCTACACCTTC. Protein: CASSEALSGDGYTF.

As DNA, the CDR3 is TGTGCCAGCAGCTCCCTCCCTTTTCAGGGATTGATTCATGAAAAACTGTTTTTT. Its protein product is CASSSLPFQGLIHEKLFF. The V gene is TRBV7-9, the J gene TRBJ1-4; maybe TRBD1 (5 bases). V was cut by 4 bases and J by 6 bases, with 24 bases left in between. Germline assignment: CDR1 SEHNR and CDR2 FQNEAQ (reference sequence). The CDR3 length is 18 residues. The variable domain in full, with the rest retrieved from reference TRBV7-9 and TRBJ1-4, is DTGVSQNPRHKITKRGQNVTFRCDPISEHNRLYWYRQTLGQGPEFLTYFQNEAQLEKSRLLSDRFSAERPKGSFSTLEIQRTEQGDSAMYLCASSSLPFQGLIHEKLFFGSGTQLSVL.